These 19 T cell receptor beta chains were all obtained from the same sample, sequenced in a study of shared clonotypes between healthy human individuals. Generated by immunoSEQ multiplex PCR, the TCRdb table keeps only in-frame clones and is missing some. In the table there are millions of clones, 80% to 95% of which are singletons. The sample taken for sequencing was naive CD4+ T cells from PBMCs. Subset: CD45RA+ positively selected. Receptors originate from a man aged 18 to 35 in good health. Some clones in this sample may be carry-over from other donors' samples.

The chain carries TRBV7-8 and TRBJ1-1; no clear D gene. V was trimmed by 0 bases and J by 2 bases, leaving 25 bases between them. This CDR3 has 20 residues. Germline assignment: CDR1 SGHVS and CDR2 FQNEAQ. The DNA of the CDR3 is TGTGCCAGCAGCTTAGCATTAGGAGGCCGGGCGTGGGTAAAAAACACTGAAGCTTTCTTT. It encodes CASSLALGGRAWVKNTEAFF.

Turning to this clone: Additional DNA sequences in this sample encode the identical CDR3. The rearrangement joins TRBV11-1 to TRBJ2-7; weak D call: TRBD1 (5 bases). Germline V gives CDR1 SGHAT, CDR2 FQDESV (reference sequence). The CDR3 spans 12 residues. Trimming cost V 5 bases and J 3 bases, with 8 bases left between them. DNA of the CDR3: TGTGCCAGCAGCCTCCAGGGCTACGAGCAGTACTTC. It translates to CASSLQGYEQYF. Full variable domain (rest looked up from reference TRBV11-1 and TRBJ2-7): EAEVAQSPRYKITEKSQAVAFWCDPISGHATLYWYRQILGQGPELLVQFQDESVVDDSQLPKDRFSAERLKGVDSTLKIQPAELGDSAMYLCASSLQGYEQYFGPGTRLTVT.

The genes are TRBV7-9 and TRBJ1-1; D remains ambiguous. V dropped 5 bases and J dropped 6 bases, with 10 bases sitting between them. CDR3 length equals 12 residues. Germline values: CDR1 SEHNR, CDR2 FQNEAQ (reference sequence). The CDR3, as DNA: TGTGCCAGCAGCAATGGGCCCTCTGAAGCTTTCTTT. Amino acids: CASSNGPSEAFF.

About this clone: This specimen includes other DNA sequences encoding the same CDR3. V usage is TRBV6-1 and J usage is TRBJ2-7; the match to TRBD2 covers 13 bases. The trim removed 6 bases at V and 1 base at J, leaving 0 bases unmatched. The CDR3 is made up of 14 amino acids. Germline CDR1 reads MNHNS; CDR2 reads SASEGT. The CDR3 loop is CASRGLAGSYEQYF. CDR3 DNA sequence: TGTGCCAGCAGGGGACTAGCGGGATCCTACGAGCAGTACTTC.

The chain joins TRBV28 to TRBJ2-3; 7 bases agree with TRBD2. V dropped 6 bases and J dropped 0; count of bases not matched to a gene: 9. The CDR3 is 16 amino acids. CDR1 and CDR2 (germline): MDHEN, SYDVKM. This CDR3 is CASSSPVGGSTDTQYF. DNA for the CDR3: TGTGCCAGCAGCTCCCCTGTGGGAGGGAGCACAGATACGCAGTATTTT.

This chain uses TRBV5-4 with TRBJ2-5, with 7 bases aligning to TRBD2. Germline V gene sequence: CDR1 SGHNT, CDR2 YYREEE (reference sequence). The CDR3 is 17 amino acids. With 9 bases clipped from V and 5 bases from J, the junction kept 22 bases outside the gene matches. This CDR3 is CATLDYNVGGLGETQYF. The CDR3 region has the DNA TGTGCCACCCTAGATTATAATGTGGGAGGGCTGGGGGAGACCCAGTACTTC.

The chain joins TRBV6-5 to TRBJ2-5; possibly TRBD2 for D (6 bases). Germline assignment: CDR1 MNHEY and CDR2 SVGAGI. The CDR3 totals 15 residues. V was trimmed by 2 bases and J by 1 base, leaving 11 bases between them. CDR3 bases: TGTGCCAGCAGTTACGTCCGGCGGGGCCAAGAGACCCAGTACTTC. It yields the protein CASSYVRRGQETQYF.

The chain combines TRBV7-8 with TRBJ2-7; TRBD1 is a possible D gene (5 bases). V was shortened by 0 bases and J by 2 bases, with 11 bases between the two germline ends. Germline values: CDR1 SGHVS, CDR2 FQNEAQ. The CDR3 is 15 residues long. CDR3 sequence reads: CASSLALETAYEQYF. In nucleotides, the CDR3 is TGTGCCAGCAGCTTAGCTCTGGAGACAGCCTACGAGCAGTACTTC.

This rearrangement joins TRBV19 to TRBJ2-2; D not certain. Trimming pared 5 bases from V and 2 bases from J, leaving 6 bases between. CDR1 and CDR2 from the germline V gene are LNHDA and SQIVND (reference sequence). The length of the CDR3 is 13 residues. The CDR3 coding sequence is TGTGCCAGTAGTGGCCTTAACACCGGGGAGCTGTTTTTT. As protein: CASSGLNTGELFF.

This chain joins TRBV5-1 and TRBJ1-2; no firm D call. Trimming shortened V by 7 bases and J by 7 bases, and 20 bases separated the two germline ends. The CDR3 covers 14 residues. Germline CDR1 SGHRS, CDR2 YFSETQ. This chain's CDR3 is CASDETGSFAGYTF. The CDR3 DNA sequence: TGCGCCAGCGATGAGACGGGGTCCTTTGCTGGCTACACCTTC. Variable domain in full (rest from reference TRBV5-1 and TRBJ1-2): KAGVTQTPRYLIKTRGQQVTLSCSPISGHRSVSWYQQTPGQGLQFLFEYFSETQRNKGNFPGRFSGRQFSNSRSEMNVSTLELGDSALYLCASDETGSFAGYTFGSGTRLTVV.

The chain carries TRBV7-2 and TRBJ2-5; D may match TRBD1 or TRBD2 (5 bases each). The CDR3 covers 11 residues. Germline V gene sequence: CDR1 SGHTA, CDR2 FQGNSA. Between the trimmed V and J ends, which lost 5 bases and 9 bases, there was a span of 10 bases. CDR3 residues: CASSQVGPQYF. The CDR3 DNA reads TGTGCCAGCAGCCAGGTGGGACCCCAGTACTTC.

The V call is TRBV18, the J call TRBJ1-2; unclear D gene. Trimming left V 2 bases short and J 6 bases short, with 10 bases between. There are 13 residues in the CDR3. Germline-derived CDR1 and CDR2 are KGHSH and LQKENI. CDR3 DNA: TGTGCCAGCTCACCATCGAAGGGCGATGGCTACACCTTC. This sequence encodes CASSPSKGDGYTF.

In its sample, this clone was seen once. The chain combines TRBV9 with TRBJ2-2; 9 bases match TRBD1. With 5 bases clipped from V and 5 bases from J, the junction kept 7 bases outside the gene matches. There are 15 residues in the CDR3. Germline V gene sequence: CDR1 SGDLS, CDR2 YYNGEE. CDR3 protein: CASRGGTGFTGELFF. For the CDR3, the DNA is TGTGCCAGCAGAGGGGGGACAGGGTTTACCGGGGAGCTGTTTTTT.

This clone was seen just once. This chain connects TRBV11-2 to TRBJ2-7, with TRBD1 matching over 11 bases. After removal of 5 bases from V and 9 bases from J, the junction contained 6 bases not matched to a gene. There are 13 residues in the CDR3. From germline, CDR1 is SGHAT and CDR2 FQNNGV. CDR3 sequence: CASSPGQGAMQYF. The CDR3 DNA reads as TGTGCCAGCAGCCCAGGACAGGGGGCTATGCAGTACTTC.

On this clone itself: Within the sample, other DNA sequences also encode this same CDR3. This chain connects TRBV5-1 to TRBJ2-7; possibly TRBD2 for D (5 bases). With 0 bases removed from V and 9 bases from J, the gap between germline ends came to 10 bases. The CDR3 consists of 12 residues. Germline V lookup: CDR1 SGHRS, CDR2 YFSETQ. In DNA form, the CDR3 reads TGCGCCAGCAGCTTGGCCGGCGAGGGGCAGTACTTC. It encodes CASSLAGEGQYF.

The V call is TRBV9, the J call TRBJ2-1; perhaps TRBD2 as D (5 bases). V lost 1 base, J lost 1 base, and 12 bases lay in between. The CDR3 length is 16 residues. Germline V gene sequence: CDR1 SGDLS, CDR2 YYNGEE. DNA for the CDR3: TGTGCCAGCAGCGTATTAGGGAGTAGGTCCTACAATGAGCAGTTCTTC. Translation: CASSVLGSRSYNEQFF.

V usage is TRBV30 and J usage is TRBJ1-2; D is perhaps TRBD1 (5 bases). The V end was cut by 5 bases, the J end by 4 bases, with 11 bases between. Germline-derived CDR1 and CDR2 are GTSNPN and SVGIG (reference sequence). The CDR3 totals 12 residues. CDR3 sequence: CAWAGVTYGYTF. The CDR3 bases are TGTGCCTGGGCGGGGGTTACCTATGGCTACACCTTC.

This clone appeared once. This CDR3 is CASGLRTGGTGELFF. The DNA for the CDR3 is TGTGCTAGTGGTTTGCGGACAGGGGGCACCGGGGAGCTGTTTTTT. The J gene is TRBJ2-2, the V gene TRBV12-5; 10 positions agree with TRBD1. The V segment lost 2 bases and the J segment 4 bases; nucleotides outside the gene matches: 1. This CDR3 comprises 15 residues. Germline V gene sequence: CDR1 LGHNT, CDR2 FRNRAP.

The V and J genes are TRBV28 and TRBJ2-7; D not certain. Germline CDR1 and CDR2: MDHEN and SYDVKM. The CDR3 sequence is 12 residues long. With 1 base removed from V and 6 bases from J, the gap between germline ends came to 7 bases. The CDR3 is CASSLYLREQYF. The DNA of the CDR3 is TGTGCCAGCAGTTTATACCTGCGCGAGCAGTACTTC.